Here is one T cell receptor (beta chain) with its context. Many counts were recorded for this clone. Its antigen remains undetermined. The CDR3 extends 3 residues past the end of the read, so its final part is completed from the germline J gene. This sample is part of a study of T cell clonality in common variable immunodeficiency (dated by TCRdb to 2013 to 2016). Points the paper makes about the study in general: TCRbeta clonality was higher in CVID subjects than in healthy controls (t-test p = 0.018), and the increase was most characteristic of about a third of subjects. It was noted by the authors that sequencing of the repertoires of T cell subpopulations would be needed to clarify the cause of the increased clonality in CVID. Patient heterogeneity within the CVID cohort put limits on correlating repertoire features with clinical complications. CVID TCRbeta sequences reportedly showed fewer deletions and N-nucleotide insertions and lacked highly modified clones with 13 or more V deletions. Healthy controls shared more TCRbeta clones with each other than CVID subjects shared among themselves (p < 0.0001). Despite equal DNA input, controls averaged approximately 84,000 unique sequences per sample versus about 30,000 in CVID samples.

Standard criteria were used to diagnose CVID, namely serum IgG, IgA and/or IgM reduced below the normal range together with specific antibody deficiency. A total of roughly 46 subjects (approximately 15 female and some 30 male; age range roughly 8 to 70 years, mean age roughly 40) were included in the CVID group. Most of the CVID patients and most of the healthy controls were of Caucasian heritage. At the time of study participation, every CVID subject had been on replacement immunoglobulin therapy for one year or longer. At the time of blood collection, no CVID subject was ill or was being treated with immunomodulatory or immunosuppressive medication. Heparinized peripheral whole blood samples of about 5 to 8 ml were collected from each donor. Genomic DNA from adults with common variable immune deficiency (CVID) and from healthy adult controls was used to sequence TCRbeta CDR3 repertoires. Diluted blood was subjected to density centrifugation over Hypaque 1077 or Ficoll-Paque for isolation of peripheral blood mononuclear cells. Genomic DNA was obtained from unsorted mononuclear cells through either Qiagen column purification or a centrifugation-based method.

Spanning cysteine to phenylalanine, the CDR3 consists of 15 amino acids. Sequencing covers 36 bases of the CDR3, shown here with the frame starting at base 1. Trimming leaves V shorter by 5 bases and J shorter by 2 bases, with the junction holding 9 bases beyond the gene matches. For CDR1 and CDR2, the germline V gene (reference sequence) lists DFQATT and SNEGSKA. For sequencing input, CVID and control samples contributed equivalent amounts of genomic DNA. For every sample, a 60 bp segment covering the rearranged TCRbeta CDR3 region was amplified and then sequenced. TCRbeta amplification used the immunoSEQ assay, a bias-corrected multiplex PCR with high-throughput sequencing. Under the source paper's analysis protocol: Every unique nucleotide sequence was considered a clone and was annotated with V, D and J genes, copy number and frequency. Sequences were labeled productive if in frame, and non-productive if out of frame or containing stop codons. As previously described, clonality was calculated on the basis of Shannon's entropy. The predicted amino acid sequences of productive clones were used to derive mean CDR3 Kyte-Doolittle hydropathy. Using the R hclust function, scaled V gene usage was clustered hierarchically with Manhattan distance and complete linkage. To assess clone sharing by CDR3 amino acid sequence, 12 repertoires per group were resampled over 100 rounds. The repertoires were screened for over 60 published EBV-specific TCRbeta sequences and roughly 240 published CMV-specific TCRbeta sequences. A couple of CVID samples yielding fewer than 10,000 sequences were excluded from analysis, leaving under 45 CVID repertoires. The immuneACCESS repertoire file appears here via TCRdb, limited to in-frame rearrangements. These files lack a portion of the clones; in checked studies, under half of the deficit traces to unresolved V genes, and the cause of the others is not known. V, J and clone size derive from that table, while D and trimming were established from the DNA sequence. The sample features nearly 20,000 clones, and none is a singleton. 2.5% to 3% of the sample comes from the top ten.

The sample comprised peripheral blood mononuclear cells. The receptor comes from a human donor with common variable immunodeficiency. The chain is encoded by TRBV20-1 joined to TRBJ1-2; TRBD1 agrees with 9 junctional bases. The CDR3 region reads CSAGRTGELNYGYTF. The DNA read from the CDR3 is TGCAGTGCTGGAAGGACAGGGGAGTTAAACTATGGC.